A selection of T cell receptor beta chains follows, all from one sample in a study of cytomegalovirus exposure and HLA in healthy donors. Produced via immunoSEQ multiplex PCR; TCRdb's table is partial and in-frame only. The data contain fewer than 250,000 clones, over 70% of them singletons. Specimen: PBMCs. The origin of the receptors is a woman aged 18-35 years in good health and CMV-seronegative. CDR3s include the opening cysteine and the closing phenylalanine or tryptophan. The D gene is left open where the match is weak. The size entry is marked missing in some rows and otherwise reads once, few, many or a size class.

TRBJ2-7	NA	TRBD2	TRBV25-1	CASRAGDGEQYF	TGTGCCTCCAGGGCGGGAGATGGTGAGCAGTACTTC
TRBJ2-7	NA	NA	TRBV7-3	CASSARRDTPYEQYF	TGTGCCAGCAGCGCCCGCCGGGACACACCCTACGAGCAGTACTTC
TRBJ1-5	few	NA	TRBV19	CASTRTDYSNQPQHF	TGTGCCAGTACCCGGACAGATTATAGCAATCAGCCCCAGCATTTT
TRBJ2-5	NA	NA	TRBV4-3	CASSQVATGEQYF	TGCGCCAGCAGCCAAGTTGCGACGGGAGAGCAGTACTTC
TRBJ1-1	NA	TRBD1	TRBV6-5	CASSYRGRLSEAFF	TGTGCCAGCAGCTACAGGGGGCGGCTCTCTGAAGCTTTCTTT
TRBJ1-1	NA	NA	TRBV9	CASNERGGTEAFF	TGTGCCAGCAACGAACGGGGGGGGACTGAAGCTTTCTTT
TRBJ2-3	NA	NA	TRBV2	CASGQLGGSSTDTQYF	TGTGCCAGCGGTCAGTTAGGCGGGTCTAGCACAGATACGCAGTATTTT
TRBJ1-2	few	NA	TRBV7-9	CASSSRRGAGYGYTF	TGTGCCAGCAGCAGCAGGCGGGGGGCCGGCTATGGCTACACCTTC
TRBJ2-2	NA	TRBD2	TRBV30	CAWRYGRADTGELFF	TGTGCCTGGAGATACGGGAGGGCCGACACCGGGGAGCTGTTTTTT
TRBJ2-5	NA	NA	TRBV5-1	CASSFRAGAGETQYF	TGCGCCAGCAGCTTTCGGGCGGGGGCCGGGGAGACCCAGTACTTC
TRBJ2-7	NA	TRBD1	TRBV9	CASSFRDSSYYEQYF	TGTGCCAGCAGCTTCCGGGACAGTAGTTACTACGAGCAGTACTTC
TRBJ2-3	NA	TRBD1	TRBV6-5	CASSLTGQGADTQYF	TGTGCCAGCAGTTTGACGGGACAGGGTGCAGATACGCAGTATTTT
TRBJ1-1	NA	TRBD1	TRBV4-1	CASSRGTGVGTEAFF	TGCGCCAGCAGCCGGGGGACAGGGGTTGGAACTGAAGCTTTCTTT
TRBJ1-1	few	NA	TRBV9	CASSVVAVANTEAFF	TGTGCCAGCAGCGTAGTAGCGGTAGCGAACACTGAAGCTTTCTTT
TRBJ1-5	NA	NA	TRBV27	CASSPEVPGGNQPQHF	TGTGCCAGCAGTCCAGAGGTGCCCGGTGGCAATCAGCCCCAGCATTTT
TRBJ2-7	NA	TRBD2	TRBV2	CASRILAGGSYEQYF	TGTGCCAGCAGGATACTAGCGGGAGGGTCCTACGAGCAGTACTTC
TRBJ2-2	few	TRBD2	TRBV30	CAWSVRLAGVGELFF	TGTGCCTGGAGTGTGAGACTAGCGGGAGTTGGGGAGCTGTTTTTT
TRBJ2-7	NA	TRBD1	TRBV4-1	CASSQLTGVSSYEQYF	TGCGCCAGCAGCCAACTGACAGGGGTGAGCTCCTACGAGCAGTACTTC
TRBJ1-1	NA	NA	TRBV14	CASSQGRGTEAFF	TGTGCCAGCAGCCAAGGGCGGGGGACTGAAGCTTTCTTT
TRBJ1-4	NA	NA	TRBV5-1	CASSLRETNEKLFF	TGCGCCAGCAGCCTCCGGGAAACCAATGAAAAACTGTTTTTT
TRBJ2-6	NA	TRBD1	TRBV5-6	CASSLIVGRGSSGANVLTF	TGTGCCAGCAGCTTGATAGTGGGCAGGGGGAGCTCTGGGGCCAACGTCCTGACTTTC
TRBJ1-5	NA	TRBD1	TRBV6-4	CASSDGQGDQPQHF	TGTGCCAGCAGTGATGGACAGGGCGATCAGCCCCAGCATTTT
TRBJ1-2	NA	TRBD1	TRBV28	CASSWDRDGYTF	TGTGCCAGCAGCTGGGACAGAGATGGCTACACCTTC
TRBJ1-2	NA	TRBD1	TRBV18	CASTMDRSGYGYTF	TGTGCCAGCACAATGGACAGGAGTGGCTATGGCTACACCTTC
TRBJ2-7	NA	NA	TRBV14	CASSQVSGNYEQYF	TGTGCCAGCAGCCAAGTATCAGGGAACTACGAGCAGTACTTC
TRBJ2-7	NA	NA	TRBV5-1	CASSLARGTSYEQYF	TGCGCCAGCAGCTTGGCCCGGGGAACCTCCTACGAGCAGTACTTC
TRBJ1-2	NA	TRBD1	TRBV20-1	CSAQTGGGYTF	TGCAGTGCCCAGACAGGGGGCGGCTACACCTTC
TRBJ2-5	NA	NA	TRBV5-6	CASSPRGRRKETQYF	TGTGCCAGCAGCCCCCGTGGCCGAAGAAAAGAGACCCAGTACTTC
TRBJ2-1	NA	TRBD2	TRBV28	CASSLLASGSVHNEQFF	TGTGCCAGCAGTTTATTAGCTAGCGGGAGTGTCCACAATGAGCAGTTCTTC
TRBJ2-3	NA	NA	TRBV6-6	CASKTGIMTDTQYF	TGTGCCAGCAAGACGGGGATTATGACAGATACGCAGTATTTT
TRBJ1-4	few	NA	TRBV6-5	CASSLGIWGEKLFF	TGTGCCAGCAGCCTCGGGATCTGGGGTGAAAAACTGTTTTTT
TRBJ2-6	NA	NA	TRBV5-4	CASSGERSSGANVLTF	TGTGCCAGCAGCGGGGAGAGGAGCTCTGGGGCCAACGTCCTGACTTTC
TRBJ1-1	NA	NA	TRBV7-9	CASSSPGQLNTEAFF	TGTGCCAGCAGCTCCCCAGGGCAACTGAACACTGAAGCTTTCTTT
TRBJ2-1	NA	TRBD1	TRBV5-1	CASTAGQGANNEQFF	TGCGCCAGCACCGCGGGGCAGGGGGCGAACAATGAGCAGTTCTTC
TRBJ1-6	NA	TRBD1	TRBV9	CASSPGQGVSYNSPLHF	TGTGCCAGCAGCCCTGGACAGGGAGTCTCCTATAATTCACCCCTCCACTTT
TRBJ1-1	NA	NA	TRBV6-1	CASSERGGLGTEAFF	TGTGCCAGCAGTGAAAGGGGAGGGTTGGGGACTGAAGCTTTCTTT
TRBJ1-2	NA	TRBD1	TRBV6-5	CASSRRDRVSYGYTF	TGTGCCAGCAGTAGAAGGGACAGGGTTTCATATGGCTACACCTTC
TRBJ2-7	NA	TRBD1	TRBV5-6	CASSPGTAYEQYF	TGTGCCAGCAGCCCCGGGACAGCCTACGAGCAGTACTTC
TRBJ1-2	NA	TRBD1	TRBV18	CASSPPITGAAPYGYTF	TGTGCCAGCTCACCGCCTATTACAGGGGCCGCACCGTATGGCTACACCTTC
TRBJ1-4	many	TRBD1	TRBV5-6	CASSSPRQGANEKLFF	TGTGCCAGCAGCTCCCCCCGACAGGGCGCGAATGAAAAACTGTTTTTT